These 25 T cell receptor beta chains share one sample of origin, sequenced in a study of blood T cell repertoires in COVID-19. Measured with immunoSEQ multiplex PCR; TCRdb has only the in-frame clones, and not every one. The sample holds about 120,000 clones, 85% seen once. The sequenced sample was peripheral blood. The receptors stem from a man aged 35 to 55 with acute or convalescent COVID-19.

The genes are TRBV19 and TRBJ2-5; D may be TRBD1 (6 bases). There are 18 residues in the CDR3. Trimming pared 7 bases from V and 0 bases from J, leaving 24 bases between. The germline CDR1 and CDR2 sequences are LNHDA and SQIVND (reference sequence). CDR3 sequence: CASTPMFGGDRYQETQYF. The CDR3, as DNA: TGTGCCAGTACCCCCATGTTTGGCGGCGACAGGTACCAAGAGACCCAGTACTTC.

The J gene is TRBJ2-1, the V gene TRBV20-1; 13 bases are a match to TRBD2. This CDR3 contains 16 residues. The germline CDR1 and CDR2 sequences are DFQATT and SNEGSKA (reference sequence). J gave up 2 bases and V 3 bases, and 4 bases lay outside the gene matches. The CDR3 reads CSASGGTSGTYNEQFF. As DNA, the CDR3 is TGCAGTGCTAGTGGCGGGACTAGCGGGACCTACAATGAGCAGTTCTTC.

This chain links TRBV3-1 (or the pseudogene TRBV3-2) with TRBJ1-3; D gene unclear. V lost 2 bases and J 0 bases, leaving 14 bases between the germline ends. The CDR3 length is 17 residues. The germline V gene has CDR1 LGHDT and CDR2 YNNKEL (reference sequence). For the CDR3, the DNA is TGTGCCAGCAGCCAAATCAAGCGACCCAGCTCTGGAAACACCATATATTTT. Protein sequence: CASSQIKRPSSGNTIYF.

This clone is a singleton in its sample. The V and J genes are TRBV29-1 and TRBJ1-2; tentatively, D is TRBD1 (5 bases). The CDR3 consists of 13 residues. Germline V gene data show CDR1 as SQVTM and CDR2 as ANQGSEA. Deletions cut 3 bases from V and 2 bases from J, with 10 bases between. This CDR3 reads CSVDRAVNYGYTF. The CDR3 DNA reads as TGCAGCGTTGACAGGGCGGTAAACTATGGCTACACCTTC.

The V gene is TRBV12-3 or TRBV12-4, the J gene TRBJ2-5; TRBD2 is a possible D gene (6 bases). Trimming left V 4 bases short and J 2 bases short, with 8 bases between. The CDR3 spans 13 residues. This CDR3 is CASSYSGQETQYF. The CDR3 DNA reads as TGTGCCAGCAGTTACAGCGGGCAAGAGACCCAGTACTTC.

The J gene is TRBJ2-7, the V gene TRBV24-1, with 11 bases aligning to TRBD1. The CDR3 consists of 15 residues. Germline V gene data show CDR1 as KGHDR and CDR2 as SFDVKD. Germline trimming cut 4 bases from V and 5 bases from J; bases unmatched to any gene: 6. The CDR3: CATSDPGQGADEQYF. Here the CDR3 DNA reads TGTGCCACCAGTGACCCTGGACAGGGGGCGGACGAGCAGTACTTC.

This clone showed up just once. The chain is built from TRBV24-1 and TRBJ1-2; 8 bases fit TRBD1. Germline CDR1 and CDR2: KGHDR and SFDVKD. With V trimmed by 4 bases and J by 5 bases, 2 bases remained unmatched. This CDR3 contains 13 residues. CDR3: CATSDRQGYGYTF. In nucleotides, the CDR3 is TGTGCCACCAGTGACAGACAGGGGTATGGCTACACCTTC.

V and J are TRBV20-1 and TRBJ2-1, with TRBD1 identical over 7 bases. CDR3 length equals 12 residues. Germline lookup yields CDR1 DFQATT and CDR2 SNEGSKA (reference sequence). With 3 bases clipped from V and 14 bases from J, the junction kept 10 bases outside the gene matches. CDR3 protein: CSASNNRGVEFF. The CDR3, as DNA: TGCAGTGCTAGTAATAACAGGGGAGTGGAGTTCTTC.

This clone was seen only once. The chain is built from TRBV7-9 and TRBJ1-1, with D possibly TRBD1 on 6 matching bases. Trimming removed 1 base from V and 5 bases from J, with 11 bases in between. Germline CDR1 reads SEHNR; CDR2 reads FQNEAQ (reference sequence). The CDR3 totals 14 residues. The chain's CDR3 is CASSLEARGTEAFF. The CDR3 nucleotides read TGTGCCAGCAGCTTAGAGGCCAGGGGTACTGAAGCTTTCTTT.

The chain carries TRBV25-1 and TRBJ1-4; D possibly corresponds to TRBD1 (5 bases). The germline CDR1 and CDR2 sequences are MGHDK and SYGVNS. CDR3 size: 14 residues. The V end was cut by 8 bases, the J end by 8 bases, with 18 bases between. The CDR3 region has the DNA TGTGCCAGCGGGAGGGCCAGGGACGGCGAAAAACTGTTTTTT. Protein sequence: CASGRARDGEKLFF. Supplemented by reference TRBV25-1 and TRBJ1-4, the full variable domain reads EADIYQTPRYLVIGTGKKITLECSQTMGHDKMYWYQQDPGMELHLIHYSYGVNSTEKGDLSSESTVSRIRTEHFPLTLESARPSHTSQYLCASGRARDGEKLFFGSGTQLSVL.

This clone was seen a few times. V and J are TRBV4-1 and TRBJ2-7; 9 bases fit TRBD2. This CDR3 contains 13 residues. V lost 4 bases and J lost 6; bases outside the gene matches: 4. The germline gives CDR1 MGHRA, CDR2 YSYEKL. CDR3: CASSRGTSLEQYF. The CDR3, as DNA: TGCGCCAGCAGCCGAGGGACTAGCCTCGAGCAGTACTTC.

J is TRBJ1-2 and V is TRBV13, with 10 nucleotides matching TRBD1. J gave up 8 bases and V 3 bases, and 12 bases lay outside the gene matches. Germline CDR1 is PRHDT and CDR2 is FYEKMQ (reference sequence). CDR3 length: 16 amino acids. The CDR3 DNA reads TGTGCCAGCAGCTTCCCATCCGGGACAGGGGAAAAGGGCTACACCTTC. Encoded protein: CASSFPSGTGEKGYTF.

The chain is built from TRBV4-2 and TRBJ2-2; 8 bases map to TRBD2. Germline CDR1 and CDR2: LGHNA and YNFKEQ. V lost 0 bases, J lost 4 bases, and 1 base stayed unmatched. This CDR3 region has 15 residues. CDR3 protein: CASSQEGLATGELFF. CDR3 DNA sequence: TGTGCCAGCAGCCAAGAAGGACTAGCCACCGGGGAGCTGTTTTTT.

The chain joins TRBV5-1 to TRBJ2-5; 11 bases are shared with TRBD1. Germline lookup yields CDR1 SGHRS and CDR2 YFSETQ. The CDR3 runs 16 residues. J lost 0 bases, V lost 4 bases, and 5 bases had no gene match. CDR3 sequence reads: CASSPGTGGYQETQYF. In DNA form, the CDR3 reads TGCGCCAGCAGCCCAGGGACAGGGGGGTACCAAGAGACCCAGTACTTC.

The V and J genes are TRBV4-1 and TRBJ2-5, with 9 bases matching TRBD2. The CDR3 has 16 residues. V was clipped by 5 bases and J by 3 bases; unmatched bases: 10. Germline assignment: CDR1 MGHRA and CDR2 YSYEKL. The CDR3 sequence is CASSWSGGRLEETQYF. As DNA, the CDR3 is TGCGCCAGCAGCTGGAGCGGGGGGCGTTTGGAAGAGACCCAGTACTTC.

This chain uses TRBV12-3 or TRBV12-4 with TRBJ1-2; a possible D gene is TRBD1 (6 bases). Trimming removed 7 bases from V and 4 bases from J, with 13 bases in between. CDR3 length: 13 residues. The chain's CDR3 is CASTQGGSYGYTF. In DNA, the CDR3 is TGTGCCAGCACACAGGGCGGGTCCTATGGCTACACCTTC.

The chain employs TRBV5-4 and TRBJ2-2; 9 bases are shared with TRBD2. CDR3 length: 16 amino acids. Per the germline V gene, CDR1 is SGHNT and CDR2 is YYREEE (reference sequence). The V segment lost 4 bases and the J segment 4 bases; nucleotides outside the gene matches: 8. In DNA, the CDR3 is TGTGCCAGCAGCCCGGTCGCAGCGGGGGGCACCGGGGAGCTGTTTTTT. This translates into CASSPVAAGGTGELFF.

This clone was detected only once. The chain carries TRBV24-1 and TRBJ2-3; 10 bases are shared with TRBD1. After removal of 4 bases from V and 0 bases from J, the junction contained 0 bases not matched to a gene. The CDR3 runs 15 residues. CDR1 is KGHDR, CDR2 SFDVKD, per germline. DNA of the CDR3: TGTGCCACCAGTGAGGACAGGGGGAGCACAGATACGCAGTATTTT. Encoded protein: CATSEDRGSTDTQYF.

V is TRBV6-2 or TRBV6-3 and J is TRBJ1-6, with 8 bases identical to TRBD1. The germline V gene encodes CDR1 MNHEY and CDR2 SVGEGT. V lost 1 base and J lost 7; bases outside the gene matches: 9. The CDR3 extends over 17 amino acids. The CDR3 nucleotides read TGTGCCAGCAGTTACTTGGGGCAGGGGGCATGGAATTCACCCCTCCACTTT. It yields the protein CASSYLGQGAWNSPLHF.

This chain connects TRBV5-1 to TRBJ2-3, with a weak D call TRBD2 (6 bases). From germline, CDR1 is SGHRS and CDR2 YFSETQ. The V gene lost 3 bases and the J gene lost 11 bases, with 22 bases spanning the gap. This CDR3 spans 15 amino acids. The CDR3 nucleotides read TGCGCCAGCAGCTCCCTCCTAACTAGCTCCGGCGAGCAGTATTTT. Translated, it gives CASSSLLTSSGEQYF.

The chain couples TRBV7-9 to TRBJ1-5; D is unclear. Germline lookup yields CDR1 SEHNR and CDR2 FQNEAQ (reference sequence). Trimming cost V 4 bases and J 4 bases, with 5 bases left between them. The CDR3 runs 12 residues. This CDR3 is CASSSRNQPQHF. DNA of the CDR3: TGTGCCAGCAGCTCGCGTAATCAGCCCCAGCATTTT.

V is TRBV15 and J is TRBJ2-6, with D tentatively TRBD1 (6 bases). This CDR3 contains 17 residues. The V and J ends lost 3 bases and 5 bases respectively, with 17 bases between them. Germline V gene sequence: CDR1 LNHNV, CDR2 YYDKDF (reference sequence). The CDR3 sequence is CATSRKYETGRANVLTF. The CDR3 nucleotides are TGTGCCACCAGCAGGAAATATGAGACAGGTCGGGCCAACGTCCTGACTTTC. Full variable domain (outside the CDR3, taken from reference TRBV15 and TRBJ2-6): DAMVIQNPRYQVTQFGKPVTLSCSQTLNHNVMYWYQQKSSQAPKLLFHYYDKDFNNEADTPDNFQSRRPNTSFCFLDIRSPGLGDTAMYLCATSRKYETGRANVLTFGAGSRLTVL.

The chain joins TRBV4-1 to TRBJ2-2; 8 positions agree with TRBD1. CDR1 and CDR2 (germline): MGHRA, YSYEKL. There are 16 residues in the CDR3. Germline trimming cut 4 bases from V and 8 bases from J; bases unmatched to any gene: 12. The DNA of the CDR3 is TGCGCCAGCAGCCTCGGACAGGGTGGGCCGAGGGGGGAGCTGTTTTTT. The encoded protein is CASSLGQGGPRGELFF.

The rearrangement links TRBV18 to TRBJ2-7, with a possible D match to TRBD1 (6 bases). Germline V gives CDR1 KGHSH, CDR2 LQKENI. Deletions cut 6 bases from V and 1 base from J, with 13 bases between. CDR3 length: 14 residues. CDR3 protein: CASSTTGESYEQYF. The DNA for the CDR3 is TGTGCCAGCTCCACGACAGGCGAATCCTACGAGCAGTACTTC.

The rearrangement links TRBV2 to TRBJ1-1; 9 bases are a match to TRBD1. J was trimmed by 3 bases and V by 5 bases; bases with no gene match: 4. Looked up from germline, CDR1 is SNHLY and CDR2 is FYNNEI. The CDR3 spans 14 residues. The CDR3 loop reads CASSRDREDTEAFF. In DNA, the CDR3 is TGTGCCAGCAGTAGGGACAGGGAGGACACTGAAGCTTTCTTT. The whole variable domain, filled in from reference TRBV2 and TRBJ1-1, reads EPEVTQTPSHQVTQMGQEVILRCVPISNHLYFYWYRQILGQKVEFLVSFYNNEISEKSEIFDDQFSVERPDGSNFTLKIRSTKLEDSAMYFCASSRDREDTEAFFGQGTRLTVV.